One and the same sample provided the 28 T cell receptor beta chains below, sequenced in a study of T cell changes during pregnancy in multiple sclerosis. The table came from immunoSEQ multiplex PCR; TCRdb's copy has only in-frame clones and leaves some out. This repertoire shows tens of thousands of clones, about 91% found once; its top ten account for less than 3%. The material was peripheral blood, obtained before pregnancy. Every receptor here comes from a female donor with multiple sclerosis, enrolled in a pregnancy study.

This chain links TRBV6-5 with TRBJ2-7, with TRBD1 matching over 7 bases. The V gene's germline CDR1 is MNHEY and CDR2 SVGAGI. With V trimmed by 5 bases and J by 3 bases, 7 bases remained unmatched. The CDR3 is made up of 14 amino acids. CDR3 nucleotide sequence: TGTGCCAGCAGTCCGGAGAGGGGGCACTACGAGCAGTACTTC. The encoded protein is CASSPERGHYEQYF.

The gene calls are TRBV18 and TRBJ2-2, with a weak D call TRBD1 (6 bases). V was trimmed by 1 base and J by 2 bases, leaving 14 bases between them. Germline V CDR1 and CDR2: KGHSH, LQKENI. This CDR3 has 17 residues. This CDR3 is CASSPRPRQVNTGELFF. CDR3 nucleotide sequence: TGTGCCAGCTCACCACGGCCACGACAGGTTAACACCGGGGAGCTGTTTTTT.

The J gene is TRBJ2-1, the V gene TRBV6-1; 9 bases align to TRBD2. CDR1 MNHNS and CDR2 SASEGT come from the germline V gene. The CDR3 is 16 residues long. V shed 3 bases, J shed 10 bases, and the junction held 13 bases outside the gene matches. CDR3 protein: CASSEGVAGVFFEQFF. CDR3 nucleotides: TGTGCCAGCAGTGAGGGAGTAGCGGGAGTTTTCTTCGAGCAGTTCTTC.

The CDR3 DNA reads TGTGCCAGTAGCCCAACCGGACTAGCGGGAGACGAGCAGTACTTC. Encoded protein: CASSPTGLAGDEQYF. The V gene is TRBV19, the J gene TRBJ2-7, with TRBD2 matching 13 bases. Germline loops: CDR1 LNHDA, CDR2 SQIVND (reference sequence). V trimming: 6 bases; J trimming: 5 bases; junction bases outside the gene matches: 7. The CDR3 has 15 residues.

This chain joins TRBV5-1 and TRBJ2-6; a possible D gene is TRBD1 (6 bases). V dropped 0 bases and J dropped 3 bases, with 13 bases sitting between them. The CDR3 runs to 17 residues. Germline V gene sequence: CDR1 SGHRS, CDR2 YFSETQ. In nucleotides, the CDR3 is TGCGCCAGCAGCTTGGACTCCAGGGGACGTGGGGCCAACGTCCTGACTTTC. Its protein is CASSLDSRGRGANVLTF.

V usage is TRBV28 and J usage is TRBJ2-5, with 8 positions matching TRBD1. Germline CDR1 is MDHEN and CDR2 is SYDVKM. The CDR3 is made up of 15 amino acids. Germline trimming cut 2 bases from V and 1 base from J; bases unmatched to any gene: 3. CDR3 loop: CASSLTGQGQETQYF. The CDR3, as DNA: TGTGCCAGCAGTTTAACCGGACAGGGCCAAGAGACCCAGTACTTC.

V is TRBV7-2 and J is TRBJ2-3; D is perhaps TRBD1 (6 bases). The CDR3 runs 14 residues. With 1 base removed from V and 10 bases from J, the gap between germline ends came to 15 bases. From germline, CDR1 is SGHTA and CDR2 FQGNSA. The DNA for the CDR3 is TGTGCCAGCAGCTTAGGGGGAAGACAGGCGCCGCAGTATTTT. As protein: CASSLGGRQAPQYF.

The table lists this clone with a few counts. The chain carries TRBV29-1 and TRBJ2-5; D remains ambiguous. The CDR3 spans 10 residues. The germline V gene encodes CDR1 SQVTM and CDR2 ANQGSEA. V gave up 4 bases and J gave up 4 bases, with 4 bases separating them. In DNA form, the CDR3 reads TGCAGCGTTGGCGGAGAGACCCAGTACTTC. It codes for CSVGGETQYF.

This chain connects TRBV4-2 to TRBJ2-7, with 8 bases identical to TRBD2. Losses at the gene ends were 6 bases for V and 3 bases for J; bases not matched to a gene: 7. Per germline, CDR1 LGHNA and CDR2 YNFKEQ. This CDR3 is 14 amino acids long. The CDR3 nucleotides read TGTGCCAGCAGAGAAGCGGGAGAGGGCTACGAGCAGTACTTC. This codes for CASREAGEGYEQYF.

The chain joins TRBV6-1 to TRBJ1-5; no definite D call. The CDR3 runs 13 residues. From germline, CDR1 is MNHNS and CDR2 SASEGT. The ends were cut back, 9 bases at V and 4 bases at J, with 13 bases in the middle. The CDR3 coding sequence is TGTGCCAGTAGACACGATCAAAATCAGCCCCAGCATTTT. Amino acids: CASRHDQNQPQHF.

The DNA for the CDR3 is TGTGCCAGCACTCGGAAACTAATGTCCGAGCAGTACTTC. This sequence encodes CASTRKLMSEQYF. J is TRBJ2-7 and V is TRBV2, with D hard to call. CDR1 SNHLY and CDR2 FYNNEI come from the germline V gene. Trimming shortened V by 7 bases and J by 6 bases, and 16 bases separated the two germline ends. The length of the CDR3 is 13 residues.

The chain employs TRBV4-2 and TRBJ2-7, with 11 bases lining up with TRBD2. The CDR3 has 19 amino acids. The germline CDR1 and CDR2 sequences are LGHNA and YNFKEQ. After removal of 0 bases from V and 0 bases from J, the junction contained 10 bases not matched to a gene. The CDR3 reads CASSQERARLAGNSYEQYF. CDR3 nucleotide sequence: TGTGCCAGCAGCCAAGAACGTGCGCGACTAGCGGGGAACTCCTACGAGCAGTACTTC.

In nucleotides, the CDR3 is TGTGCCAGCAGCTTAGCCCCAGACAGAGAGCAGTTCTTC. It translates to CASSLAPDREQFF. The rearrangement joins TRBV11-3 to TRBJ2-1, with D perhaps matching TRBD1 (5 bases). Germline V gene lookup returns CDR1 SGHNT and CDR2 YENEEA. Trimming left V 1 base short and J 10 bases short, with 11 bases between. This CDR3 has 13 amino acids.

V and J are TRBV7-8 and TRBJ2-1, with 7 bases fitting TRBD2. The trim removed 5 bases at V and 5 bases at J, leaving 9 bases unmatched. Germline CDR1 and CDR2: SGHVS and FQNEAQ. The CDR3 loop spans 15 amino acids. For the CDR3, the DNA is TGTGCCAGCAGCCCCTTAGGGACTATCAACAATGAGCAGTTCTTC. Amino acid sequence: CASSPLGTINNEQFF.

The V and J genes are TRBV2 and TRBJ2-1, with D possibly being TRBD1 (6 bases). Germline CDR1 is SNHLY and CDR2 is FYNNEI. The V end lost 9 bases, the J end lost 4 bases, and 13 bases lay between the germline ends. There are 13 residues in the CDR3. As DNA, the CDR3 is TGTGCCAGTTTAAAGGACAGATACAATGAGCAGTTCTTC. As protein: CASLKDRYNEQFF.

The V gene is TRBV10-3, the J gene TRBJ2-6; D gene ambiguous. CDR3 length equals 14 residues. V was pared by 10 bases and J by 0 bases, with 10 bases between. Germline values: CDR1 ENHRY, CDR2 SYGVKD. CDR3 loop: CATRSVSGANVLTF. CDR3 sequence (DNA): TGTGCCACCAGGAGCGTCTCTGGGGCCAACGTCCTGACTTTC.

The rearrangement links TRBV5-6 to TRBJ1-2; TRBD1 aligns across 7 bases. Germline loops: CDR1 SGHDT, CDR2 YYEEEE. The CDR3 extends over 13 amino acids. V was pared by 6 bases and J by 1 base, with 3 bases of the junction left unmatched. CDR3 sequence reads: CASTYRGNYGYTF. CDR3 in DNA: TGTGCCAGCACCTACAGGGGTAACTATGGCTACACCTTC.

This chain links TRBV15 with TRBJ2-7; D is possibly TRBD1 (6 bases). Looked up from germline, CDR1 is LNHNV and CDR2 is YYDKDF (reference sequence). The V and J ends lost 0 bases and 7 bases respectively, with 19 bases between them. This CDR3 has 16 residues. The CDR3 DNA reads as TGTGCCACCAGCAGAGATCCGGGACGGGCCACAGGGGAGCAGTACTTC. The encoded protein is CATSRDPGRATGEQYF. Drawing the rest from reference TRBV15 and TRBJ2-7, the complete variable domain is DAMVIQNPRYQVTQFGKPVTLSCSQTLNHNVMYWYQQKSSQAPKLLFHYYDKDFNNEADTPDNFQSRRPNTSFCFLDIRSPGLGDTAMYLCATSRDPGRATGEQYFGPGTRLTVT.

This clone was seen only once. The chain recombines TRBV6-1 with TRBJ2-5, with a tentative D call TRBD2 (7 bases). Trimming removed 4 bases from V and 1 base from J, with 16 bases in between. The CDR3 covers 16 residues. The germline CDR1 and CDR2 sequences are MNHNS and SASEGT. CDR3 sequence: CASSGRDYRAQETQYF. CDR3 sequence (DNA): TGTGCCAGCAGTGGCCGGGACTACAGGGCCCAAGAGACCCAGTACTTC.

The sample holds a few counts of this clone. The chain combines TRBV6-1 with TRBJ2-7, with 8 bases matching TRBD1. Germline trimming cut 1 base from V and 0 bases from J; bases unmatched to any gene: 2. The germline gives CDR1 MNHNS, CDR2 SASEGT. The CDR3 runs 15 residues. CDR3 DNA: TGTGCCAGCAGTGAAGACAGGGGGTACTCCTACGAGCAGTACTTC. It specifies CASSEDRGYSYEQYF.

The chain employs TRBV6-4 and TRBJ1-2; possible D gene TRBD1, 5 bases. The germline V gene encodes CDR1 MRHNA and CDR2 SNTAGT. The CDR3 has 14 residues. V was trimmed by 2 bases and J by 1 base, leaving 8 bases between them. This chain's CDR3 is CASSDGDSNYGYTF. The CDR3 bases are TGTGCCAGCAGTGACGGAGACAGTAACTATGGCTACACCTTC.

The chain recombines TRBV4-2 with TRBJ2-6; D gene ambiguous. CDR1 LGHNA and CDR2 YNFKEQ come from the germline V gene. CDR3 size: 15 residues. V was pared by 4 bases and J by 9 bases, with 16 bases between. The CDR3 nucleotides are TGTGCCAGCAGCCGGAGTCTAGATATTGACAACGTCCTGACTTTC. Its protein is CASSRSLDIDNVLTF.

The chain uses TRBV5-4 and TRBJ2-4, with a possible D match to TRBD2 (6 bases). Trimming removed 4 bases at V and 9 bases at J, with 20 bases between. CDR3 length: 15 residues. Germline V gene data show CDR1 as SGHNT and CDR2 as YYREEE (reference sequence). CDR3 in DNA: TGTGCCAGCAGCGTGATGGGACCCGCGGGATCCATTCAGTACTTC. Translation gives CASSVMGPAGSIQYF.

V usage is TRBV19 and J usage is TRBJ2-1; 8 bases fit TRBD1. The CDR3 contains 15 residues. From germline, CDR1 is LNHDA and CDR2 SQIVND (reference sequence). Trimming removed 3 bases from V and 2 bases from J; junction bases left unmatched: 3. DNA for the CDR3: TGTGCCAGTAGTATCGACAGGGGTACCTACAATGAGCAGTTCTTC. Translating it yields CASSIDRGTYNEQFF. Full variable domain (missing parts from reference TRBV19 and TRBJ2-1): DGGITQSPKYLFRKEGQNVTLSCEQNLNHDAMYWYRQDPGQGLRLIYYSQIVNDFQKGDIAEGYSVSREKKESFPLTVTSAQKNPTAFYLCASSIDRGTYNEQFFGPGTRLTVL.

The V gene is TRBV11-1, the J gene TRBJ1-1; tentatively, D is TRBD1 (6 bases). Germline V gene sequence: CDR1 SGHAT, CDR2 FQDESV (reference sequence). The CDR3 is 15 residues long. Trimming shortened V by 2 bases and J by 2 bases, and 12 bases separated the two germline ends. CDR3: CASSLSQGPNTEAFF. The DNA of the CDR3 is TGTGCCAGCAGCTTAAGTCAGGGGCCAAACACTGAAGCTTTCTTT. The whole variable domain, remainder taken from reference TRBV11-1 and TRBJ1-1, is EAEVAQSPRYKITEKSQAVAFWCDPISGHATLYWYRQILGQGPELLVQFQDESVVDDSQLPKDRFSAERLKGVDSTLKIQPAELGDSAMYLCASSLSQGPNTEAFFGQGTRLTVV.

A single count supports this clone. The gene calls are TRBV5-1 and TRBJ2-1, with D tentatively TRBD1 (5 bases). This CDR3 has 17 amino acids. Germline assignment: CDR1 SGHRS and CDR2 YFSETQ. V shed 0 bases and J shed 0 bases, with 13 bases lying between them. The CDR3 protein is CASSLGQGISSYNEQFF. CDR3 bases: TGCGCCAGCAGCTTGGGGCAGGGTATTAGCTCCTACAATGAGCAGTTCTTC.

The chain joins TRBV2 to TRBJ2-2, with D possibly matching TRBD2 (5 bases). Germline CDR1 reads SNHLY; CDR2 reads FYNNEI. This CDR3 spans 12 amino acids. V lost 7 bases to trimming and J lost 3 bases, with 6 bases between them. This CDR3 is CASTGDTGELFF. As DNA, the CDR3 is TGTGCCAGCACCGGGGACACCGGGGAGCTGTTTTTT.

The rearrangement joins TRBV4-1 to TRBJ2-7; 7 nucleotides match TRBD2. The CDR3 runs 16 residues. Trimming removed 2 bases from V and 7 bases from J; junction bases left unmatched: 14. Per germline, CDR1 MGHRA and CDR2 YSYEKL. CDR3 protein: CASSQTAAGRGGEQYF. DNA of the CDR3: TGCGCCAGCAGCCAAACGGCGGCGGGGCGCGGGGGAGAGCAGTACTTC.